Included here is one TCR beta chain sequence, with context. Its antigen remains unknown. The sample originates from a study of cytomegalovirus exposure and HLA in healthy donors. For the study at large: From donors who were HLA-typed, an early data release held approximately 80 million unique TCRs. Study observations and caveats: A later analysis revealed that TCR association rates differed between HLA loci, peaking at DRB1 and bottoming out at HLA-C. Earlier results showed most TCR beta V segments being productive about 87% or about 30% of the time.

A multiplex PCR was run with 60 Vbeta primers and 13 Jbeta primers. TCRdb's copy holds only in-frame clones and misses some; the assay was immunoSEQ multiplex PCR. The sample consists of 110,000 or so clones, roughly 70% of them appearing once. Sequencing used PBMCs. The receptor comes from a man between 18 and 29 years old in good health and CMV-seropositive.

CDR3 sequence (DNA): TGTGCCAGCAGCTGGGACAGACTGAACACTGAAGCTTTCTTT. Protein: CASSWDRLNTEAFF. V and J are TRBV5-4 and TRBJ1-1; the match to TRBD1 covers 7 bases. With V trimmed by 3 bases and J by 0 bases, 2 bases remained unmatched. This CDR3 region has 14 residues. CDR1 is SGHNT and CDR2 is YYREEE in the germline V gene (reference sequence). The complete variable domain, with remaining parts taken from reference TRBV5-4 and TRBJ1-1, reads ETGVTQSPTHLIKTRGQQVTLRCSSQSGHNTVSWYQQALGQGPQFIFQYYREEENGRGNFPPRFSGLQFPNYSSELNVNALELDDSALYLCASSWDRLNTEAFFGQGTRLTVV.